This TCR beta chain originates from a study of liver allograft versus peripheral blood T cells. Study information: The study compared liver allograft T cell receptor repertoires against peripheral blood repertoires of liver transplant recipients.

Germline V gives CDR1 DFQATT, CDR2 SNEGSKA (reference sequence). Trimming removed 6 bases from V and 0 bases from J; junction bases left unmatched: 5. The CDR3 spans 14 residues. Points from the study as a whole: According to reports, the T cell receptor repertoires inside liver allografts differed from those in peripheral blood.

TCRdb reanalysed the reads using MiXCR and keeps one entry per CDR3 protein. In the table there are approximately 6,100 distinct CDR3 sequences, 13% to 15% of which are singletons. As concerns this clonotype: The antigen is unknown.

This chain connects TRBV20-1 to TRBJ2-7; 10 bases agree with TRBD1. The sequence came from a human patient who had a liver transplant. These T cells may partly come from the graft donor. The CDR3: CSAKTGGASYEQYF. In DNA, the CDR3 is TGCAGTGCAAAGACAGGGGGCGCCTCCTACGAGCAGTACTTC.